The present T cell receptor beta chain was sequenced within a study of early T cells in non-severe SARS-CoV-2 infection. Across the whole study: Bulk RNA taken from unsorted whole blood was sequenced, leaving chains unpaired.

The protocol attached unique molecular identifiers to individual cDNA molecules. TCRdb analysed the 5' RACE reads with MiXCR anew, one entry per CDR3 protein. The table includes fewer than 25,000 distinct CDR3 sequences, roughly 3.5% detected once. The CDR3 is 14 amino acids. The V gene lost 5 bases and the J gene lost 2 bases, with 13 bases spanning the gap. Per germline, CDR1 SGHVS and CDR2 FNYEAQ. In this sample, this clonotype turned up a few times. Its target is not known. Study-wide results and limits: VDJdb-based annotation leaned toward anti-spike CD8 responses and missed private and CD4 specificities.

This TCR derives from an adult who was a healthcare worker with PCR-confirmed SARS-CoV-2 infection or an uninfected control (not recorded which). V gene TRBV7-6 combines with J gene TRBJ2-7; D may be TRBD1 or TRBD2 (5 bases each). The sequenced sample was whole blood. The CDR3 nucleotides read TGTGCCAGCAGCACCGGGACGCTAGCCTACGAGCAGTACTTC. Translating it yields CASSTGTLAYEQYF. Variable domain in full (rest from reference TRBV7-6 and TRBJ2-7): GAGVSQSPRYKVTKRGQDVALRCDPISGHVSLYWYRQALGQGPEFLTYFNYEAQQDKSGLPNDRFSAERPEGSISTLTIQRTEQRDSAMYRCASSTGTLAYEQYFGPGTRLTVT.